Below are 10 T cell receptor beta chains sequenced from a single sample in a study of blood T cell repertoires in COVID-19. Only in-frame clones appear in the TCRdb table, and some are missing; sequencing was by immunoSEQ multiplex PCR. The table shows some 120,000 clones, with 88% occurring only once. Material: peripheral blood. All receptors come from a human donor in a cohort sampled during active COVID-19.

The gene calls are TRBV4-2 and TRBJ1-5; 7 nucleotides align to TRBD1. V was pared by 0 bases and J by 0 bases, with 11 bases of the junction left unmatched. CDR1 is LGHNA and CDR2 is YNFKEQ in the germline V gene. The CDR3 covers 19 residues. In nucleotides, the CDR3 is TGTGCCAGCAGCCAAGATTTGGAGAGGGGGCACGATAGCAATCAGCCCCAGCATTTT. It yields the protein CASSQDLERGHDSNQPQHF.

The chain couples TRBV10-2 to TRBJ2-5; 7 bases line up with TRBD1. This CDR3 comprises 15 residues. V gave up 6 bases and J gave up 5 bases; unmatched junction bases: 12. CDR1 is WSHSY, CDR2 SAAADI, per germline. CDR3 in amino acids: CASRRRQGVWETQYF. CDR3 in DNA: TGCGCCAGCAGGCGGAGGCAGGGGGTCTGGGAGACCCAGTACTTC.

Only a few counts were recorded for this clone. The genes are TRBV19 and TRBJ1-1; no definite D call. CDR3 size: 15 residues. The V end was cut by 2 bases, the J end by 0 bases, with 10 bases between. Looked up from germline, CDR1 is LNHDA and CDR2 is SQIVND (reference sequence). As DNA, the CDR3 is TGTGCCAGTAGTATAAGTCAGTTATTGAACACTGAAGCTTTCTTT. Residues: CASSISQLLNTEAFF.

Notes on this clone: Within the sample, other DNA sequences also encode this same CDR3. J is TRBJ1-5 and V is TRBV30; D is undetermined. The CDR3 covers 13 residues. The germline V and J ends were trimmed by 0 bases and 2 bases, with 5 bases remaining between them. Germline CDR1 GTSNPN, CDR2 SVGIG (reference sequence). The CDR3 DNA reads TGTGCCTGGAGTGTACGGGGCAATCAGCCCCAGCATTTT. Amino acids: CAWSVRGNQPQHF.

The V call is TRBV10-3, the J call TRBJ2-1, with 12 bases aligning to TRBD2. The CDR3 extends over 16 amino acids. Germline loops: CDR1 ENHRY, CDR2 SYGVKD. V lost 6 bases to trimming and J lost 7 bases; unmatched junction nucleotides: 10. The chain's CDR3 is CAISPPSGRARNEQFF. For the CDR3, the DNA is TGTGCCATCAGCCCACCTAGCGGGAGGGCCAGGAATGAGCAGTTCTTC.

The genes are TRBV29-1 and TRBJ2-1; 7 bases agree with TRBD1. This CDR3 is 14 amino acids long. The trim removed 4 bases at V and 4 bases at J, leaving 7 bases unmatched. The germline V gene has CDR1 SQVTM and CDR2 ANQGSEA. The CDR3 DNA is TGCAGCGTTGGCTCTACAGGGGCGTACAATGAGCAGTTCTTC. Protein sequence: CSVGSTGAYNEQFF.

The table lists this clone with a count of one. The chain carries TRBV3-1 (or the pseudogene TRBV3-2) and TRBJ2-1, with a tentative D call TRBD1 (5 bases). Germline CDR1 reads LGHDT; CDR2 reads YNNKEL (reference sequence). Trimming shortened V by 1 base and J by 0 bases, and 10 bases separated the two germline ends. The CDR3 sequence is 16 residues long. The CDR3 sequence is CASSQGWGTSYNEQFF. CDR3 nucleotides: TGTGCCAGCAGCCAAGGTTGGGGCACCTCCTACAATGAGCAGTTCTTC.

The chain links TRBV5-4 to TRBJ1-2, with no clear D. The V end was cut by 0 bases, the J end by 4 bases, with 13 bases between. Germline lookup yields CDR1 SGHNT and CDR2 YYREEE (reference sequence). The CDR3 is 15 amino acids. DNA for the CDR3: TGTGCCAGCAGCTTGGAACAAGGTCGGAGCTATGGCTACACCTTC. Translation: CASSLEQGRSYGYTF.

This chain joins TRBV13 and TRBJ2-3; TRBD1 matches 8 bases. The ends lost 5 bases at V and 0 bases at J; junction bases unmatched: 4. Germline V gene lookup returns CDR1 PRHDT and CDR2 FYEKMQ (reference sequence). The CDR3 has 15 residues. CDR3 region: CASSRRQGSTDTQYF. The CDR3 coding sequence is TGTGCCAGCAGCCGTAGACAGGGGAGCACAGATACGCAGTATTTT. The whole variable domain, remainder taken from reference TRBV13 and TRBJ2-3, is AAGVIQSPRHLIKEKRETATLKCYPIPRHDTVYWYQQGPGQDPQFLISFYEKMQSDKGSIPDRFSAQQFSDYHSELNMSSLELGDSALYFCASSRRQGSTDTQYFGPGTRLTVL.

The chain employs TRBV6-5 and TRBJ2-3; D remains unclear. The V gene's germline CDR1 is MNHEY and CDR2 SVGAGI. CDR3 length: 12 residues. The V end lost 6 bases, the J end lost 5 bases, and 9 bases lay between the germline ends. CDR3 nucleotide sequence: TGTGCCAGCAGAACCCCGGGAGATACGCAGTATTTT. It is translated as CASRTPGDTQYF.